Presented here are 20 T cell receptor beta chains from one specimen sequenced in a study. TCRdb recomputed calls from the 5' RACE reads with MiXCR, one row per CDR3 protein. The sample holds roughly 23,000 distinct CDR3 sequences, roughly 33% seen once. Sequencing was carried out using tumor-infiltrating naive CD4+ T cells sorted from the breast tumor. Subset given: naive CD4+ T cells, CD4+CD45RA+CD25-. The receptor set was obtained from a female donor with breast cancer.

This clonotype was found a few times. The V and J genes are TRBV4-1 and TRBJ1-3, with D possibly being TRBD1 (6 bases). Looked up from germline, CDR1 is MGHRA and CDR2 is YSYEKL. The CDR3 is 15 amino acids. The V end was cut by 6 bases, the J end by 0 bases, with 12 bases between. CDR3 nucleotides: TGCGCCAGCAGGCCAGGGGCTAACTCTGGAAACACCATATATTTT. It encodes CASRPGANSGNTIYF.

For this clonotype: A much larger clonotype is one base distant, so this may be a read error. The J gene is TRBJ2-1, the V gene TRBV29-1; TRBD2 matches at 9 bases. The junction had 10 bases not matched to a gene; V was cut back by 4 bases and J by 9 bases. CDR1 SQVTM and CDR2 ANQGSEA come from the germline V gene. The CDR3 extends over 14 amino acids. CDR3: CSVVQREVNTEQFF. CDR3 coding DNA: TGCAGCGTTGTCCAGCGGGAGGTAAACACTGAGCAGTTCTTC.

The table lists this clonotype with many counts. The V and J genes are TRBV5-1 and TRBJ2-5; the D is unclear. The V gene lost 1 base and the J gene lost 4 bases, with 2 bases spanning the gap. Germline V gene sequence: CDR1 SGHRS, CDR2 YFSETQ. This CDR3 has 11 residues. In DNA form, the CDR3 reads TGCGCCAGCAGCTTGCGAGAGACCCAGTACTTC. Residues: CASSLRETQYF.

This clonotype was picked up one time. The junction shows a germline mismatch at one end, possibly a read error. The V gene is TRBV24-1, the J gene TRBJ1-5, with TRBD1 as a possible D gene (6 bases). This CDR3 is built from 14 residues. Looked up from germline, CDR1 is KGHDR and CDR2 is SFDVKD. The CDR3, as DNA: TGTGTCACCAGTGATCAGGGGAGCAATCAGCCCCAGCATTTT. Translating gives CVTSDQGSNQPQHF.

This clonotype was observed many times. The rearrangement links TRBV12-3 or TRBV12-4 to TRBJ2-7, with D possibly TRBD1 on 7 matching bases. V lost 6 bases, J lost 7 bases, and 22 bases lay in between. The length of the CDR3 is 15 residues. The CDR3 DNA sequence: TGTGCCAGCAGGGAAAGGACAGGCCTCGCGGGAGAGCAGTACTTC. Its translation: CASRERTGLAGEQYF.

This clonotype showed up many times. The chain uses TRBV19 and TRBJ2-6, with 14 nucleotides matching TRBD2. Trimming at V came to 4 bases and at J to 1 base, leaving 3 bases not matched to a gene. Germline-derived CDR1 and CDR2 are LNHDA and SQIVND (reference sequence). This CDR3 region has 18 residues. The CDR3 DNA follows: TGTGCCAGTAGTACAGGACTAGCGGGAGGATCTGGGGCCAACGTCCTGACTTTC. As protein: CASSTGLAGGSGANVLTF.

There are many counts of this clonotype. The J gene is TRBJ2-7, the V gene TRBV4-1, with D possibly being TRBD1 (5 bases). The CDR3 is 14 residues long. V gave up 5 bases and J gave up 2 bases, with 13 bases separating them. Germline values: CDR1 MGHRA, CDR2 YSYEKL. The CDR3 here is CASSSRTSAYEQYF. In DNA, the CDR3 is TGCGCCAGCAGCAGTCGGACATCAGCCTACGAGCAGTACTTC.

CDR3 amino acids: CATSGLSTEAFF. CDR3 DNA: TGTGCCACCAGTGGATTGAGCACTGAAGCTTTCTTT. The J gene is TRBJ1-1, the V gene TRBV24-1; D unresolved. Per germline, CDR1 KGHDR and CDR2 SFDVKD. Trimming cost V 5 bases and J 4 bases, with 7 bases left between them. This CDR3 region has 12 residues.

This clonotype qualifies as medium-sized (0.01 to 0.1%). The chain links TRBV6-6 to TRBJ2-3; 12 bases align to TRBD2. The length of the CDR3 is 15 residues. The germline V gene has CDR1 MNHNY and CDR2 SVGAGI (reference sequence). V was clipped by 6 bases and J by 2 bases; unmatched bases: 3. CDR3 in DNA: TGTGCCAGCAGCCTAGCGGGAGGGTACACAGATACGCAGTATTTT. Residues: CASSLAGGYTDTQYF.

This clonotype is judged medium-sized. This chain uses TRBV9 with TRBJ2-1; D uncertain. The length of the CDR3 is 15 residues. Between the trimmed V and J ends, which lost 2 bases and 8 bases, there was a span of 17 bases. Germline V gives CDR1 SGDLS, CDR2 YYNGEE. The CDR3, as DNA: TGTGCCAGCAGCGTTTCCTTGGCCGGTTTGGATGAGCAGTTCTTC. This translates into CASSVSLAGLDEQFF.

This clonotype was counted ten times or more. This chain connects TRBV6-6 to TRBJ2-1, with a tentative D call TRBD2 (6 bases). Germline lookup yields CDR1 MNHNY and CDR2 SVGAGI (reference sequence). V lost 9 bases, J lost 5 bases, and 17 bases lay in between. The CDR3 is made up of 14 amino acids. The CDR3 bases are TGTGCCAGTCGCCTGGGGGGTGACGACAATGAGCAGTTCTTC. Translating it yields CASRLGGDDNEQFF.

J is TRBJ2-7 and V is TRBV6-5, with TRBD2 as a possible D gene (6 bases). V shed 2 bases and J shed 5 bases, with 10 bases lying between them. This CDR3 has 13 residues. Germline CDR1 reads MNHEY; CDR2 reads SVGAGI. Written as DNA, the CDR3 is TGTGCCAGCAGTTACCGGCCGGGGGACGAGCAGTACTTC. Protein: CASSYRPGDEQYF.

This clonotype was seen at least ten times. The rearrangement joins TRBV10-1 to TRBJ2-1, with unresolved D. This CDR3 is built from 15 residues. The ends were cut back, 1 base at V and 0 bases at J, with 7 bases in the middle. Germline CDR1 reads WNHNN; CDR2 reads SYGVQD (reference sequence). CDR3 sequence reads: CASSELSSSYNEQFF. DNA for the CDR3: TGCGCCAGCAGTGAGTTAAGTAGCTCCTACAATGAGCAGTTCTTC.

The J gene is TRBJ2-2, the V gene TRBV10-2; D uncertain. The length of the CDR3 is 12 residues. Trimming shortened V by 10 bases and J by 4 bases, and 10 bases separated the two germline ends. Germline-derived CDR1 and CDR2 are WSHSY and SAAADI. CDR3 DNA: TGCGCCACGCAGGTGGCCACCGGGGAGCTGTTTTTT. It translates to CATQVATGELFF.

This clonotype was observed a handful of times. The chain uses TRBV6-4 and TRBJ2-1; no reliable D call. The CDR3 length is 17 residues. Trimming removed 0 bases from V and 0 bases from J, with 12 bases in between. Germline CDR1 is MRHNA and CDR2 is SNTAGT. CDR3 sequence (DNA): TGTGCCAGCAGTGACTCGAATATAGCCGGCTCCTACAATGAGCAGTTCTTC. It encodes CASSDSNIAGSYNEQFF.

This chain connects TRBV6-1 to TRBJ2-7, with TRBD1 matching over 7 bases. Germline CDR1 and CDR2: MNHNS and SASEGT. The CDR3 totals 13 residues. The ends lost 3 bases at V and 8 bases at J; junction bases unmatched: 7. In DNA form, the CDR3 reads TGTGCCAGCAGTGACATTAAGGGACAGCAGCAGTACTTC. As protein: CASSDIKGQQQYF.

This chain's CDR3 is CASSSPGTGGYEQYF. In DNA, the CDR3 is TGTGCCAGCAGTTCTCCCGGGACAGGGGGCTACGAGCAGTACTTC. The chain links TRBV6-5 to TRBJ2-7; 11 bases agree with TRBD1. The length of the CDR3 is 15 residues. V trimming: 4 bases; J trimming: 3 bases; junction bases outside the gene matches: 5. The V gene's germline CDR1 is MNHEY and CDR2 SVGAGI.

This chain uses TRBV7-2 with TRBJ2-1, with a possible D match to TRBD1 (6 bases). CDR1 SGHTA and CDR2 FQGNSA come from the germline V gene. The CDR3 consists of 16 residues. The germline V and J ends were trimmed by 5 bases and 6 bases, with 20 bases remaining between them. The CDR3 sequence: CASSQDSKGVRNEQFF. DNA for the CDR3: TGTGCCAGCAGCCAGGACTCGAAGGGGGTGCGCAATGAGCAGTTCTTC.

This clonotype appeared a few times. The chain carries TRBV11-3 and TRBJ2-2; 7 bases are a match to TRBD2. The CDR3 spans 13 residues. Germline CDR1 is SGHNT and CDR2 is YENEEA. V lost 6 bases to trimming and J lost 3 bases; unmatched junction nucleotides: 1. CDR3 sequence: CASRRGYTGELFF. The DNA of the CDR3 is TGTGCCAGCAGGCGGGGGTACACCGGGGAGCTGTTTTTT.

This clonotype is termed medium-sized (0.01 to 0.1%). V usage is TRBV4-1 and J usage is TRBJ2-1; 15 bases line up with TRBD2. CDR1 is MGHRA, CDR2 YSYEKL, per germline. This CDR3 contains 16 residues. The V and J ends lost 0 bases and 9 bases, in that order; junction bases with no gene match: 3. CDR3 coding DNA: TGCGCCAGCAGCCAAGATCCGGGACTAGCGGGAGGTGAGCAGTTCTTC. Its translation is CASSQDPGLAGGEQFF.